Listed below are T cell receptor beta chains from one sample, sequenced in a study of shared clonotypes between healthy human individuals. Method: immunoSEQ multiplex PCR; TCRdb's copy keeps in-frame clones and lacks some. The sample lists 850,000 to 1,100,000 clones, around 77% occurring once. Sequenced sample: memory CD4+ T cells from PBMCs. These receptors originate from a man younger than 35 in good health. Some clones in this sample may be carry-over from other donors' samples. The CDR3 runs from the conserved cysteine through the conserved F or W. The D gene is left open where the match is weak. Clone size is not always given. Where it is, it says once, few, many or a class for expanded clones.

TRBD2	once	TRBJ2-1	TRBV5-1	TGCGCCAGCAGCTTATGGACTAGCTCGACGGAGTTCTTC	CASSLWTSSTEFF
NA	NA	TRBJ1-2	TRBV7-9	TGTGCCAGCAGCCTGACTCCCGGAAATTATGGCTACACCTTC	CASSLTPGNYGYTF
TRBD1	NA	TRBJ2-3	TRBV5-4	TGTGCCAGCAGCTTGGCAGGACAGGGGGCAAGAACGCAGTATTTT	CASSLAGQGARTQYF
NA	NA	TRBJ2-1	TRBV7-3	TGTGCCAGCAGCTGGGCAGGGTATGGTGAGCAGTTCTTC	CASSWAGYGEQFF
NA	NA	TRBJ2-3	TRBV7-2	TGTGCCAGCAGCTTAAATCCGACAGATACGCAGTATTTT	CASSLNPTDTQYF
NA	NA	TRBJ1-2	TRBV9	TGTGCCAGCAGCGTAGGAGACAGCTATGGCTACACCTTC	CASSVGDSYGYTF
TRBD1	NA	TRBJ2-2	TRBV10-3	TGTGCCATCAGTGCGGGACAGGGTATCGGGGAGCTGTTTTTT	CAISAGQGIGELFF
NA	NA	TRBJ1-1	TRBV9	TGTGCCAGCAGCGGGGGGCCAGGGAATATGAACACTGAAGCTTTCTTT	CASSGGPGNMNTEAFF
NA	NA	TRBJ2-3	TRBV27	TGTGCCAGCACTGACCTTCGCGGTAGCGATACGCAGTATTTT	CASTDLRGSDTQYF
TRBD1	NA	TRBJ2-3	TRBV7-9	TGTGCCAGCAGCTTGTTACAGGGGGCGACAGATACGCAGTATTTT	CASSLLQGATDTQYF
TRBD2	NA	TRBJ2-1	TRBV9	TGTGCCAGCAGCGCTAGCGGGAGCACCTACAATGAGCAGTTCTTC	CASSASGSTYNEQFF
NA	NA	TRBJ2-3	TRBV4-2	TGTGCCAGCAGCCCGGACTCCCAGACAGATACGCAGTATTTT	CASSPDSQTDTQYF
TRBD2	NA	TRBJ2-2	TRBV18	TGTGCCAGCTCACGGGCACTAGCGGGAGACACCGGGGAGCTGTTTTTT	CASSRALAGDTGELFF
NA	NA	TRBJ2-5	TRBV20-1	TGCAGTGCTAGTCCCAAAGAGACCCAGTACTTC	CSASPKETQYF
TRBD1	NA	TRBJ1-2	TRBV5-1	TGCGCCAGCAGCTCGGGGACAGCCGGCTATGGCTACACCTTC	CASSSGTAGYGYTF
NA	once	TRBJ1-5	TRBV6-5	TGTGCCAGCAACTTAAGACGGAGCAATCAGCCCCAGCATTTT	CASNLRRSNQPQHF